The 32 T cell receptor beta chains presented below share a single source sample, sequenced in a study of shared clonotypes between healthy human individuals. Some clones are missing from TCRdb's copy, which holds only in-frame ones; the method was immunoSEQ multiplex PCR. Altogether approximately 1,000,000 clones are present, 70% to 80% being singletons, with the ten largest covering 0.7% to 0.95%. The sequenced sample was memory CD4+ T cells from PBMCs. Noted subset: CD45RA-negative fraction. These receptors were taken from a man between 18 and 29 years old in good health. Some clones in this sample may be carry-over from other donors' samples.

CDR3 loop: CAWTAYDYEQYF. The CDR3 nucleotides are TGTGCCTGGACCGCGTATGATTACGAGCAGTACTTC. V is TRBV30 and J is TRBJ2-5, with D unclear. The J call may not be correct, given that the DNA end is closer to TRBJ2-7. Germline V gene lookup returns CDR1 GTSNPN and CDR2 SVGIG (reference sequence). This CDR3 is 12 amino acids long.

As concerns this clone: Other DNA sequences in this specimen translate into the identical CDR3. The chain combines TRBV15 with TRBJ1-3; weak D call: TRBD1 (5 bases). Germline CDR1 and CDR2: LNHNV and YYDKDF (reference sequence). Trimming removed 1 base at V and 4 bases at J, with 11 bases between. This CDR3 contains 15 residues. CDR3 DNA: TGTGCCACCAGCAGAGGCCGGGACGGCGGAAACACCATATATTTT. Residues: CATSRGRDGGNTIYF.

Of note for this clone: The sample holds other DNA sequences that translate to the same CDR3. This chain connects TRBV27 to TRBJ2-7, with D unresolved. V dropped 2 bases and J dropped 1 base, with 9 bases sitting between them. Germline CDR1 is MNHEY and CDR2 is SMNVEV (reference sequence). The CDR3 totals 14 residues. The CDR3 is CASSLGRLSYEQYF. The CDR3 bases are TGTGCCAGCAGTTTAGGGCGGTTATCCTACGAGCAGTACTTC.

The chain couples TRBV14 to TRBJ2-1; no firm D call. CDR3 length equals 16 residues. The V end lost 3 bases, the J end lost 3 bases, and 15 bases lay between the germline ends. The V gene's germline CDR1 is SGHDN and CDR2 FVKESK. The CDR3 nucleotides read TGTGCCAGCAGCCAGTTAGCCCCGAAGGACTACAATGAGCAGTTCTTC. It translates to CASSQLAPKDYNEQFF.

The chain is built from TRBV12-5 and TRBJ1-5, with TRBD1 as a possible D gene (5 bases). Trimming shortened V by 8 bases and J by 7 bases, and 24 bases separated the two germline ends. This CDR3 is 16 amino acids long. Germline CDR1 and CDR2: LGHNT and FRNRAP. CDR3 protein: CASRAVQGRLGQPQHF. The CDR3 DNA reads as TGTGCTAGTAGGGCGGTTCAGGGCAGATTGGGACAGCCCCAGCATTTT.

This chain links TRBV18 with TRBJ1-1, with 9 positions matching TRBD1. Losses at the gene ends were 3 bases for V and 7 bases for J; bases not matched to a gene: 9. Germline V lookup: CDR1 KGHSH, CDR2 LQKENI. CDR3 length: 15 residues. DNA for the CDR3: TGTGCCAGCTCACCGATCCCGGGACAGGGTCATGAAGCTTTCTTT. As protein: CASSPIPGQGHEAFF.

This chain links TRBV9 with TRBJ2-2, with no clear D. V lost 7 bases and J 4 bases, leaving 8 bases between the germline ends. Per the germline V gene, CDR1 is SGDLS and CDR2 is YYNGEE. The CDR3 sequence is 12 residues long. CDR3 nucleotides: TGTGCCAGCGCTCCTTTCACCGGGGAGCTGTTTTTT. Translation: CASAPFTGELFF.

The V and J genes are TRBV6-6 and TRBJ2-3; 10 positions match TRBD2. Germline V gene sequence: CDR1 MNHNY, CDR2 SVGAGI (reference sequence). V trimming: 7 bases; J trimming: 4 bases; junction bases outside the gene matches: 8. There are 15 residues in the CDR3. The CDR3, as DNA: TGTGCCAGCACCTACGAAGCGGGAGGGCCAGATACGCAGTATTTT. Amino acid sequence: CASTYEAGGPDTQYF.

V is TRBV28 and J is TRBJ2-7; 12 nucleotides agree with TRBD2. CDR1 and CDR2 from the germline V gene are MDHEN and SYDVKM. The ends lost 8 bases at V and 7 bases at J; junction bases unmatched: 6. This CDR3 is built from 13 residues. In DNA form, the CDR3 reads TGTGCCAGCTTGACTAGCGGGAGTCAAGAGCAGTACTTC. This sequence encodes CASLTSGSQEQYF.

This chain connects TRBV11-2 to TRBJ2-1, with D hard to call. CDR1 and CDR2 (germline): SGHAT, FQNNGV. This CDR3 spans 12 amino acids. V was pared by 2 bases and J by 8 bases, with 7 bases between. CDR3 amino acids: CASSLSADEQFF. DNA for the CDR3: TGTGCCAGCAGCTTAAGTGCCGATGAGCAGTTCTTC.

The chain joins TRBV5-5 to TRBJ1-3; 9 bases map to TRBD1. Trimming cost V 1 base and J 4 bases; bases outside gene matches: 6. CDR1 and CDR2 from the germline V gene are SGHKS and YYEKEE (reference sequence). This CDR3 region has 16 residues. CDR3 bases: TGTGCCAGCAGCTTGCCAGGGACAGGGAGAGGAAACACCATATATTTT. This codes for CASSLPGTGRGNTIYF.

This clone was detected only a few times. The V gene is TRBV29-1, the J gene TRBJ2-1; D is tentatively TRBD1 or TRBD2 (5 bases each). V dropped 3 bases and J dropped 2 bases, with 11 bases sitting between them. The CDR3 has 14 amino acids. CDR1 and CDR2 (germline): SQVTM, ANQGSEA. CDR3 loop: CSVDGGLTYNEQFF. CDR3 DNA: TGCAGCGTTGATGGGGGATTGACCTACAATGAGCAGTTCTTC.

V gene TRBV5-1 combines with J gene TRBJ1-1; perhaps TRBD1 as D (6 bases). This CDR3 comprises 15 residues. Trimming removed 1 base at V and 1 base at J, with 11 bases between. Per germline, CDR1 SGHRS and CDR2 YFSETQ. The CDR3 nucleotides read TGCGCCAGCAGCTTGCTCGGGGGCGAGAACACTGAAGCTTTCTTT. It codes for CASSLLGGENTEAFF.

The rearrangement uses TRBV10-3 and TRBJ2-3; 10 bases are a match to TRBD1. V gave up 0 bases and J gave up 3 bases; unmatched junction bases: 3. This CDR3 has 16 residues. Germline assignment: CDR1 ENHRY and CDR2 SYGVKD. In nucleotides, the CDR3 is TGTGCCATCAGTGAGTCCGACAGGGGGCGGACAGATACGCAGTATTTT. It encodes CAISESDRGRTDTQYF.

CDR3 in amino acids: CASREGLAGRSYEQYF. The CDR3 DNA sequence: TGCGCCAGCAGGGAGGGGCTAGCGGGAAGGTCCTACGAGCAGTACTTC. The chain combines TRBV10-1 with TRBJ2-7; 9 nucleotides align to TRBD2. The CDR3 has 16 residues. Germline trimming cut 6 bases from V and 1 base from J; bases unmatched to any gene: 10. The germline V gene encodes CDR1 WNHNN and CDR2 SYGVQD (reference sequence).

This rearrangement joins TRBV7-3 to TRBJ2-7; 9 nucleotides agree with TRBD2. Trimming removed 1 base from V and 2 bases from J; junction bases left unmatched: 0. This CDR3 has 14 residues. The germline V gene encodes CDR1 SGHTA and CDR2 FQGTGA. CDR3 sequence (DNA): TGTGCCAGCAGCTTAAAGCGGGAGGCCTACGAGCAGTACTTC. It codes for CASSLKREAYEQYF.

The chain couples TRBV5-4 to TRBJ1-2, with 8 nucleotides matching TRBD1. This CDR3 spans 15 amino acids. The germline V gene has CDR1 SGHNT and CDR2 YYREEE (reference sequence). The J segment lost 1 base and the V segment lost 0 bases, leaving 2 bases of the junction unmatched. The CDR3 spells CASSLGTGSNYGYTF. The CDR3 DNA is TGTGCCAGCAGCTTGGGGACAGGGAGTAACTATGGCTACACCTTC.

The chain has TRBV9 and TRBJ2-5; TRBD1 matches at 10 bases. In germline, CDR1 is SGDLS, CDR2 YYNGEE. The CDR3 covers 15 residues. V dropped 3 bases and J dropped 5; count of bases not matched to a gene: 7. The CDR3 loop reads CASSASGTGEETQYF. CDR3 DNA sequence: TGTGCCAGCAGCGCGTCCGGGACAGGGGAGGAGACCCAGTACTTC.

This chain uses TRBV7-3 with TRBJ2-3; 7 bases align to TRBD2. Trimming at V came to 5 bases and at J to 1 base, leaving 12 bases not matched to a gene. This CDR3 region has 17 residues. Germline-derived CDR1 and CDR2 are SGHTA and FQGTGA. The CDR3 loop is CASSHQIAGTGTDTQYF. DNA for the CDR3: TGTGCCAGCAGCCACCAGATAGCGGGTACCGGCACAGATACGCAGTATTTT.

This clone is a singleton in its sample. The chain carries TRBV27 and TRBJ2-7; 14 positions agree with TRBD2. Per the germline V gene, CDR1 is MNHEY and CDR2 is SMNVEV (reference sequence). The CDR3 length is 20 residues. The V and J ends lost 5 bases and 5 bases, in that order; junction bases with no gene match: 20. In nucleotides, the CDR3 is TGTGCCAGCAGTCCCTATGCCCCCGGACTAGCGGGAGGACGTCGGGACGAGCAGTACTTC. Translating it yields CASSPYAPGLAGGRRDEQYF.

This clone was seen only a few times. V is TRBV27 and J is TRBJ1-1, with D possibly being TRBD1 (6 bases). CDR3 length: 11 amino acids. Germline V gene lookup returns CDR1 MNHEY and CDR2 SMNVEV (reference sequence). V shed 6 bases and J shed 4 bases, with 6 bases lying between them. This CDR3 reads CASRDSTEAFF. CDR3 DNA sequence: TGTGCCAGCAGGGACAGCACTGAAGCTTTCTTT.

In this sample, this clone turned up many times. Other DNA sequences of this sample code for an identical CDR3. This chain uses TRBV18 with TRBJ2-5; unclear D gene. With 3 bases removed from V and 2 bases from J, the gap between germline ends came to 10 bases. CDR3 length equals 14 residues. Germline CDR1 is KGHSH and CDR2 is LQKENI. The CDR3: CASSPTPSQETQYF. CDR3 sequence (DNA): TGTGCCAGCTCACCCACCCCTTCTCAAGAGACCCAGTACTTC.

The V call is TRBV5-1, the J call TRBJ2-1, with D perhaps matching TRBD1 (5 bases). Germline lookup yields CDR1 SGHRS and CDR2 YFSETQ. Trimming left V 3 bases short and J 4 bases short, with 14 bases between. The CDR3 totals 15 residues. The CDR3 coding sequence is TGCGCCAGCAGCTCGACCAGGGTAACGTACAATGAGCAGTTCTTC. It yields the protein CASSSTRVTYNEQFF. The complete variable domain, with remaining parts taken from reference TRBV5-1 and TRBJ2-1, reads KAGVTQTPRYLIKTRGQQVTLSCSPISGHRSVSWYQQTPGQGLQFLFEYFSETQRNKGNFPGRFSGRQFSNSRSEMNVSTLELGDSALYLCASSSTRVTYNEQFFGPGTRLTVL.

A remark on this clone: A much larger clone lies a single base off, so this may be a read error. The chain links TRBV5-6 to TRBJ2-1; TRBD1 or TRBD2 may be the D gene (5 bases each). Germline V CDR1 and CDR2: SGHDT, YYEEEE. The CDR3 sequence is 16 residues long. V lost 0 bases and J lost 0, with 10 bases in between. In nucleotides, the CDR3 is TGTGCCAGCAGCTTGGATTGGGGGAGCTCCTACAATGAGCAGTTCTTC. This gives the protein CASSLDWGSSYNEQFF. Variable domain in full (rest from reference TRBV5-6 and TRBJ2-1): DAGVTQSPTHLIKTRGQQVTLRCSPKSGHDTVSWYQQALGQGPQFIFQYYEEEERQRGNFPDRFSGHQFPNYSSELNVNALLLGDSALYLCASSLDWGSSYNEQFFGPGTRLTVL.

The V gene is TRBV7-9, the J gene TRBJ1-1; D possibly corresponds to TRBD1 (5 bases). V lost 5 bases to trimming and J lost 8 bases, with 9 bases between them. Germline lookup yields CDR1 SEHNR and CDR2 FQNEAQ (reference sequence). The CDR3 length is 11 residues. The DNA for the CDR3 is TGTGCCAGCAGCCGCGGGACGGAAGCTTTCTTT. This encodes CASSRGTEAFF.

In DNA, the CDR3 is TGTGCCAGCAGTTTAAGCTGGAGGAGCTCCTACGAGCAGTACTTC. It yields the protein CASSLSWRSSYEQYF. The rearrangement uses TRBV27 and TRBJ2-7; TRBD2 might be the D (5 bases). Trimming took off 2 bases at V and 0 bases at J, with 11 bases between the two ends. The CDR3 spans 15 residues. Germline CDR1 is MNHEY and CDR2 is SMNVEV (reference sequence).

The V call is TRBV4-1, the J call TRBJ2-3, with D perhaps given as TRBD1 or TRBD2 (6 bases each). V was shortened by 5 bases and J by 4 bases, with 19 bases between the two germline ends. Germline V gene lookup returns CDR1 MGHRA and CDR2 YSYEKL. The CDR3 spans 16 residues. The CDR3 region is CASSSQGRGGADTQYF. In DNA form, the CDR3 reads TGCGCCAGCAGCTCCCAGGGGCGGGGAGGCGCAGATACGCAGTATTTT.

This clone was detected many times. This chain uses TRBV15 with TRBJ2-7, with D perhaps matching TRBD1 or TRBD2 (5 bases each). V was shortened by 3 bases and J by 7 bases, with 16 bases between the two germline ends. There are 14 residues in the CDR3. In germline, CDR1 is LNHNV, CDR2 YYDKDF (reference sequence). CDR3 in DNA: TGTGCCACCAGCAGGGGACCCCCTGGGGAGGAGCAGTACTTC. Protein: CATSRGPPGEEQYF.

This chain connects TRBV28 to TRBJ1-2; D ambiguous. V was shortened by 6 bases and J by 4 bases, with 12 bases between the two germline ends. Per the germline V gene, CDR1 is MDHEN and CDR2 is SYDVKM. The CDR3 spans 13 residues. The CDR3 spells CASRSTMLYGYTF. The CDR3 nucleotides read TGTGCCAGCAGGTCCACAATGCTCTATGGCTACACCTTC.

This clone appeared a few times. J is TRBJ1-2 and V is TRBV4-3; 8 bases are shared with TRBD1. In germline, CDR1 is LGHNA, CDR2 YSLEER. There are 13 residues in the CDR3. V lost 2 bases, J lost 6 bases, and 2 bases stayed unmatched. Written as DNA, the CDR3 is TGCGCCAGCAGCCAACAGGACAGGGATGGCTACACCTTC. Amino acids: CASSQQDRDGYTF.

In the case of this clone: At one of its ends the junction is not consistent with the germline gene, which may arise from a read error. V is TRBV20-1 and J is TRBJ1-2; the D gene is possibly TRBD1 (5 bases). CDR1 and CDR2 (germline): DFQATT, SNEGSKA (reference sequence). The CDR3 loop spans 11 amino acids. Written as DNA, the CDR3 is TGTACTCCTCCGGGGGAATATGGCTACACCTTC. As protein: CTPPGEYGYTF.

In nucleotides, the CDR3 is TGTGCCAGCAGCTTCCTCCCCGGGACCCAGTACTTC. The encoded protein is CASSFLPGTQYF. The V gene is TRBV7-2, the J gene TRBJ2-5; D remains unclear. Trimming removed 3 bases from V and 7 bases from J, with 9 bases in between. Germline assignment: CDR1 SGHTA and CDR2 FQGNSA. This CDR3 has 12 amino acids.